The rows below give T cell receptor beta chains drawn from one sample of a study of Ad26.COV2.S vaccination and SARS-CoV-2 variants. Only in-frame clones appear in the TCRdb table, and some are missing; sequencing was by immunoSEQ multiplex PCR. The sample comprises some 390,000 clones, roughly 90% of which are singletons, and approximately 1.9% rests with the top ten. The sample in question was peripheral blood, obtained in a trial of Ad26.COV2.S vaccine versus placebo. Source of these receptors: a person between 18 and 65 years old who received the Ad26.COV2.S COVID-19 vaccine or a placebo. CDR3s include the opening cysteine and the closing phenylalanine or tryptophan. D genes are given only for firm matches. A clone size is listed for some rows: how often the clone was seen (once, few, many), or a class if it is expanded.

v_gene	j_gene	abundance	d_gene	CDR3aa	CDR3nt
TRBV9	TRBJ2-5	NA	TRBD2	CASSGSGRVETQYF	TGTGCCAGCAGCGGCAGCGGGAGGGTAGAGACCCAGTACTTC
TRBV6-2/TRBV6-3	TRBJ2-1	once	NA	CASSLDNEQFF	TGTGCCAGCAGCCTAGACAATGAGCAGTTCTTC
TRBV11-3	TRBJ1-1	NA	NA	CASSSTGKGAFF	TGTGCCAGCAGCTCTACCGGGAAAGGAGCTTTCTTT
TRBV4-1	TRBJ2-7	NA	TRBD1	CASSQVTGPPYEQYF	TGCGCCAGCAGCCAAGTGACAGGGCCCCCCTACGAGCAGTACTTC
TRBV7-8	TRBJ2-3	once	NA	CASSLAPTIRADTQYF	TGTGCCAGCAGCTTAGCGCCCACCATCCGGGCAGATACGCAGTATTTT
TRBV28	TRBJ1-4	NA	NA	CASSFRGYGEKLFF	TGTGCCAGCAGTTTCCGGGGGTACGGTGAAAAACTGTTTTTT
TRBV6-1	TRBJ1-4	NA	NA	CASSEYEQEKLFF	TGTGCCAGCAGTGAATACGAACAGGAAAAACTGTTTTTT
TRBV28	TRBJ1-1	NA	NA	CASSFSRNTEAFF	TGTGCCAGCAGTTTTTCCCGGAACACTGAAGCTTTCTTT
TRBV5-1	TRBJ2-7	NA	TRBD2	CASSQTSGGSYEQYF	TGCGCCAGCAGCCAAACTAGCGGGGGGTCCTACGAGCAGTACTTC
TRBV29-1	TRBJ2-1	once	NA	CSVRDQNYNEQFF	TGCAGCGTGCGGGACCAAAACTACAATGAGCAGTTCTTC
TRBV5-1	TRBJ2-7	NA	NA	CASRVSTSYEQYF	TGCGCCAGCAGAGTCAGTACCTCCTACGAGCAGTACTTC
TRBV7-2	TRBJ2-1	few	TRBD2	CASSSRTSVHNEQFF	TGTGCCAGCAGCTCCAGGACTAGCGTACACAATGAGCAGTTCTTC
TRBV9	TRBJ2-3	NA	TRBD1	CASSQDRRITDTQYF	TGTGCCAGCAGCCAGGACAGGCGGATAACAGATACGCAGTATTTT
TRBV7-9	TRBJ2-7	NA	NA	CASSSTGGYEQYF	TGTGCCAGCAGCTCGACCGGGGGCTACGAGCAGTACTTC
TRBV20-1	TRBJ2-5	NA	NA	CSASRRSTQETQYF	TGCAGTGCTAGTAGGCGGTCCACTCAAGAGACCCAGTACTTC
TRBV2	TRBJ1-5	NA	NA	CASTPGGNQPQHF	TGTGCCAGCACCCCAGGGGGCAATCAGCCCCAGCATTTT
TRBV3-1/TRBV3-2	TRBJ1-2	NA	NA	CASSQDGGPGYGYTF	TGTGCCAGCAGCCAAGACGGGGGCCCGGGCTATGGCTACACCTTC
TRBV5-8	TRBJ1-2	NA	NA	CASSGYISYTF	TGTGCCAGCAGCGGGTATATCAGCTACACCTTC
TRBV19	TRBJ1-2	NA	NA	CASRVTGSYGYTF	TGTGCCAGTAGGGTCACAGGGTCCTATGGCTACACCTTC
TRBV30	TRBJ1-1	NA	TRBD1	CAALGDRGPEAFF	TGTGCCGCATTGGGGGACAGGGGACCTGAAGCTTTCTTT
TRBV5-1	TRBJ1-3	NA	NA	CASSSDGVGNTIYF	TGCGCCAGCAGCTCCGATGGGGTTGGAAACACCATATATTTT
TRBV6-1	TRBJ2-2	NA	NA	CASSEAGDGTGELFF	TGTGCCAGCAGTGAAGCGGGAGACGGGACCGGGGAGCTGTTTTTT
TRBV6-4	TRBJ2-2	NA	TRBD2	CASRASGRAGELFF	TGTGCCAGCAGAGCTAGCGGGAGGGCCGGGGAGCTGTTTTTT
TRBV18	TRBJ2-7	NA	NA	CASSPGTDSYEQYF	TGTGCCAGCTCACCAGGGACCGACTCCTACGAGCAGTACTTC
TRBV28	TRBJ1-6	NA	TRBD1	CASSLGTGTGVSSPLHF	TGTGCCAGCAGTTTGGGAACCGGGACAGGGGTTTCTTCACCCCTCCACTTT
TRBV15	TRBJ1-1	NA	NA	CATSRDTGRTEAFF	TGTGCCACCAGCAGAGACACGGGACGGACTGAAGCTTTCTTT
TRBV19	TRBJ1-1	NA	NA	CASSIGFAEAFF	TGTGCCAGTAGTATAGGGTTCGCTGAAGCTTTCTTT
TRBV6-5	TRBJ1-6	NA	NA	CASRSPGDNSPLHF	TGTGCCAGCAGGTCCCCAGGGGATAATTCACCCCTCCACTTT
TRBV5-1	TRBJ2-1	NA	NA	CASSLVASASYNEQFF	TGCGCCAGCAGCTTGGTAGCTAGCGCCTCCTACAATGAGCAGTTCTTC
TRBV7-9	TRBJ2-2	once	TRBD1	CASSPKLGQGTGELFF	TGTGCCAGCAGCCCAAAACTTGGACAGGGGACCGGGGAGCTGTTTTTT
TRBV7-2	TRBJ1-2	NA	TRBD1	CASSLVVQGAPTF	TGTGCCAGCAGCTTAGTAGTTCAGGGGGCGCCCACCTTC
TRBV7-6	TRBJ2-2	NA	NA	CASSSTNRRNTGELFF	TGTGCCAGCAGCTCTACAAACCGGAGGAACACCGGGGAGCTGTTTTTT
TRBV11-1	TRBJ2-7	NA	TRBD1	CASSGQGATEQYF	TGTGCCAGCAGCGGACAGGGGGCGACCGAGCAGTACTTC
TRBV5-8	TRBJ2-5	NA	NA	CASGGRRKQETQYF	TGTGCCAGCGGGGGACGGAGAAAACAAGAGACCCAGTACTTC
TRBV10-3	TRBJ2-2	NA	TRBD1	CAIRGTGVAGELFF	TGTGCCATCAGGGGGACAGGAGTTGCCGGGGAGCTGTTTTTT
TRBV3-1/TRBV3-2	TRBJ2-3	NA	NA	CASSDREFPDTQYF	TGTGCCAGCAGCGACCGGGAGTTCCCAGATACGCAGTATTTT
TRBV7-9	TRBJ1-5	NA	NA	CASSFSRGGPSPQHF	TGTGCCAGCAGCTTCTCTCGGGGAGGTCCATCGCCCCAGCATTTT
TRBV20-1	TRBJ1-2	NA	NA	CSAGAHYGYTF	TGCAGTGCCGGGGCGCACTATGGCTACACCTTC
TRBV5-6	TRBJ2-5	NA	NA	CASSSISAETQYF	TGTGCCAGCAGCTCCATATCAGCAGAGACCCAGTACTTC
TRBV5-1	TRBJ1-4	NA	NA	CASSLAGAQNEKLFF	TGCGCCAGCAGCTTGGCGGGTGCCCAGAATGAAAAACTGTTTTTT
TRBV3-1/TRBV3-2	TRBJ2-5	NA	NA	CASSSQIDPALIQETQYF	TGTGCCAGCAGCTCCCAAATTGATCCGGCCTTGATCCAAGAGACCCAGTACTTC